This T cell receptor (beta chain) is drawn from a study of cytomegalovirus exposure and HLA in healthy donors. Comment on this clone: Its antigen is still unknown.

The CDR3 totals 13 residues. Germline-derived CDR1 and CDR2 are ENHRY and SYGVKD. V lost 4 bases, J lost 4 bases, and 1 base stayed unmatched. General study points: Accurate HLA-A and HLA-B prediction from TCR beta sequences was reported for most subjects.

The study ran its PCR with 60 Vbeta and 13 Jbeta primers. The assay was immunoSEQ multiplex PCR, and TCRdb's table has in-frame clones only and misses some. The sample comprises about 260,000 clones, around two thirds of which are singletons, and approximately 2.1% rests with the top ten. The gene calls are TRBV10-3 and TRBJ1-1; 9 bases line up with TRBD1. Sequencing input: PBMCs. This receptor was identified in a female donor in good health and CMV-seronegative. CDR3 nucleotides: TGTGCCATCAGTGGGACAGGGGCCACTGAAGCTTTCTTT. Protein sequence: CAISGTGATEAFF.